These T cell receptor beta chains were read from a single sample in a study of blood T cell repertoires in COVID-19. Here immunoSEQ multiplex PCR was the method, and the copy in TCRdb shows in-frame clones only, minus some. Of 70,000 or so clones in the sample, about 92% were seen once. Sequencing input: peripheral blood. These receptors came from a human donor in a cohort sampled during active COVID-19. Each CDR3 is given without its conserved first and last residue. Each record gives: clone size, V gene, CDR3 protein. Not all rows give a size; the values are once, few, many and, for expanded clones, a class.

clone_size: -
v_call: TRBV4-2
cdr3_aa: ASSQDPGQGSNEQF

clone_size: -
v_call: TRBV28
cdr3_aa: ASKGTGPSYNSPLH

clone_size: -
v_call: TRBV29-1
cdr3_aa: SARDRGREKLF

clone_size: -
v_call: TRBV4-2
cdr3_aa: ASSVQGQVDEAF

clone_size: -
v_call: TRBV7-9
cdr3_aa: ASSLRTVSGYT

clone_size: -
v_call: TRBV7-2
cdr3_aa: ASSLRDRDFRTEAF

clone_size: -
v_call: TRBV4-2
cdr3_aa: ASSQGGGITEAF

clone_size: -
v_call: TRBV9
cdr3_aa: ASSRQGAPQETQY

clone_size: once
v_call: TRBV4-2
cdr3_aa: ASSQDNAGGPYEQY

clone_size: -
v_call: TRBV18
cdr3_aa: ASSAPQGYEQY

clone_size: -
v_call: TRBV15
cdr3_aa: ATSRDDSLVSDEQF

clone_size: -
v_call: TRBV7-9
cdr3_aa: ASSSRRQGAVYEQY

clone_size: -
v_call: TRBV5-1
cdr3_aa: ASSFGEGANVLT

clone_size: -
v_call: TRBV4-1
cdr3_aa: ASSQVSVIETQY

clone_size: -
v_call: TRBV6-2/TRBV6-3
cdr3_aa: ASSYDGVTPQETQY

clone_size: -
v_call: TRBV19
cdr3_aa: ASSISRQRNTEAF

clone_size: -
v_call: TRBV6-1
cdr3_aa: ASSEGRGDTQY

clone_size: -
v_call: TRBV6-5
cdr3_aa: ASSLQGVDTDTQY

clone_size: -
v_call: TRBV6-2/TRBV6-3
cdr3_aa: ASSNRFSGTGGRDEQY

clone_size: -
v_call: TRBV4-2
cdr3_aa: ASSQVGDREAF

clone_size: -
v_call: TRBV6-5
cdr3_aa: ASSSTGANTGELF

clone_size: once
v_call: TRBV24-1
cdr3_aa: ATSAEANEQF

clone_size: -
v_call: TRBV6-5
cdr3_aa: ASRTGFDYGYT

clone_size: few
v_call: TRBV4-2
cdr3_aa: ASSQGESLSNQPQH

clone_size: -
v_call: TRBV24-1
cdr3_aa: ATSELTRNEQF

clone_size: once
v_call: TRBV7-2
cdr3_aa: ASSPGTSGYNEQF

clone_size: once
v_call: TRBV4-3
cdr3_aa: ASSQERSSYNSPLH

clone_size: -
v_call: TRBV4-1
cdr3_aa: ASSLEPGGQGYEQY

clone_size: -
v_call: TRBV7-9
cdr3_aa: ASSDRGEQY

clone_size: -
v_call: TRBV6-5
cdr3_aa: ASRDTSGRNEQY

clone_size: -
v_call: TRBV7-9
cdr3_aa: ASSLAGRETDTIY

clone_size: -
v_call: TRBV18
cdr3_aa: ASSPLSGRANEQF

clone_size: once
v_call: TRBV9
cdr3_aa: ASSVGPGTTKETQY

clone_size: -
v_call: TRBV28
cdr3_aa: ASSLTGGVRYEQY

clone_size: -
v_call: TRBV5-6
cdr3_aa: ASRGSSYEQY

clone_size: -
v_call: TRBV18
cdr3_aa: ASSPISGTSGVYEQY

clone_size: once
v_call: TRBV18
cdr3_aa: ASSPRTSYNEQF

clone_size: few
v_call: TRBV5-4
cdr3_aa: ASRPGLASYEQY

clone_size: -
v_call: TRBV24-1
cdr3_aa: ATRQGNEQY

clone_size: -
v_call: TRBV10-3
cdr3_aa: AISELAESTDTQY

clone_size: once
v_call: TRBV4-1
cdr3_aa: ASSAGPSSYEQY

clone_size: -
v_call: TRBV7-3
cdr3_aa: ASSSGTSGRLWADTQY

clone_size: -
v_call: TRBV27
cdr3_aa: ASSLDGQYYNEQF

clone_size: -
v_call: TRBV12-3/TRBV12-4
cdr3_aa: ASIDRVDDYT

clone_size: -
v_call: TRBV5-6
cdr3_aa: ASSRDRANQPQH

clone_size: -
v_call: TRBV28
cdr3_aa: ASSLGGVTDTQY

clone_size: -
v_call: TRBV15
cdr3_aa: ATSPSGRGRLPPSNTGELF

clone_size: -
v_call: TRBV6-2/TRBV6-3
cdr3_aa: ASSIGTSEQF